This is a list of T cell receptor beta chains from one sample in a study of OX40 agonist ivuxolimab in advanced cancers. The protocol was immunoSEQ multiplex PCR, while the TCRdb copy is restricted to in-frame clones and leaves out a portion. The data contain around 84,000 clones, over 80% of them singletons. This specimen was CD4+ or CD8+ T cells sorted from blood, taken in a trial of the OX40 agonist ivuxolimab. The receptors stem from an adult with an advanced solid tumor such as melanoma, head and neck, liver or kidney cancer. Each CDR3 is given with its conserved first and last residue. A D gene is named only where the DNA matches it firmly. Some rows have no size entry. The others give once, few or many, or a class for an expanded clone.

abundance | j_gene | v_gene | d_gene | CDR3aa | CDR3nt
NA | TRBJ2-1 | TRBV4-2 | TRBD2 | CASSQDPTSGSDNEQFF | TGTGCCAGCAGCCAAGACCCGACTAGCGGGAGTGACAATGAGCAGTTCTTC
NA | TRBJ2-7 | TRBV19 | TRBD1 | CASSIEETGSYEQYF | TGTGCCAGTAGTATCGAGGAGACAGGGTCCTACGAGCAGTACTTC
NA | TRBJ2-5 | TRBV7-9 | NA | CASSLARGFFGETQYF | TGTGCCAGCAGCTTAGCGCGCGGATTCTTCGGGGAGACCCAGTACTTC
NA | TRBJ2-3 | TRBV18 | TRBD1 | CASSQDRGPTDTQYF | TGTGCCAGCTCGCAGGACAGGGGGCCGACAGATACGCAGTATTTT
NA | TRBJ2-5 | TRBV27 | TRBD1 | CASKRTGSWRDQETQYF | TGTGCCAGCAAGAGGACAGGGTCATGGAGGGACCAAGAGACCCAGTACTTC
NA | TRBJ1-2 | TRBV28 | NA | CASSSQAGGRYGYTF | TGTGCCAGCAGTTCCCAGGCGGGGGGGCGCTATGGCTACACCTTC
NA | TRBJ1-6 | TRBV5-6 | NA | CASSLQGLTLHF | TGTGCCAGCAGCTTGCAGGGGCTTACCCTCCACTTT
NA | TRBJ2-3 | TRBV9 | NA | CASSPTDNTDTQYF | TGTGCCAGCAGCCCCACCGACAACACAGATACGCAGTATTTT
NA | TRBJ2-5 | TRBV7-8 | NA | CASSLGTWAPQETQYF | TGTGCCAGCAGCTTAGGGACCTGGGCCCCCCAAGAGACCCAGTACTTC
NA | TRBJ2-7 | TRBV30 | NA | CAWSLDRLTYEQYF | TGTGCCTGGAGTCTCGACCGCTTAACCTACGAGCAGTACTTC
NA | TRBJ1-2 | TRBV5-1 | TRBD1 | CASSLDGTGTNLNYGYTF | TGCGCCAGCAGCTTGGACGGGACAGGGACCAACCTGAACTATGGCTACACCTTC
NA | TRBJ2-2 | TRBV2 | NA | CASTPVRLHTGELFF | TGTGCCAGCACGCCCGTCAGACTTCACACCGGGGAGCTGTTTTTT
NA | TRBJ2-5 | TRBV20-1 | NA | CSASRSGQYF | TGCAGTGCTAGCCGATCGGGGCAGTACTTC
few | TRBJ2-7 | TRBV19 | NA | CASPLHDEQYF | TGTGCCAGTCCTCTCCACGACGAGCAGTACTTC
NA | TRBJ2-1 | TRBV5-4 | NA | CASSLGASWGNEQFF | TGTGCCAGCAGCTTGGGTGCTAGTTGGGGCAATGAGCAGTTCTTC
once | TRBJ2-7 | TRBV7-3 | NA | CASSSSQGPYEQYF | TGTGCCAGCAGCTCAAGTCAGGGTCCCTACGAGCAGTACTTC
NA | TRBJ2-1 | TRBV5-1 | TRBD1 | CASSLVTGTYNEQFF | TGCGCCAGCAGCTTGGTGACAGGGACCTACAATGAGCAGTTCTTC
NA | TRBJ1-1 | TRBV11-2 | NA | CASSPVGGNTEAFF | TGTGCCAGCAGCCCGGTTGGGGGAAACACTGAAGCTTTCTTT
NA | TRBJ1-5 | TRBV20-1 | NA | CSARSQLSQHF | TGCAGTGCTAGATCACAGCTTTCCCAGCATTTT
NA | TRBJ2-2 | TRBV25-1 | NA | CASSGPIGELFF | TGTGCCAGCAGCGGCCCCATCGGGGAGCTGTTTTTT
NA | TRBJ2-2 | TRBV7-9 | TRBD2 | CASSLVLLLAGKGTGELFF | TGTGCCAGCAGCTTAGTTCTTTTACTAGCGGGAAAGGGCACCGGGGAGCTGTTTTTT
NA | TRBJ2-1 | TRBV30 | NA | CAWSAGTGRGNEQFF | TGTGCCTGGAGTGCAGGGACTGGCCGGGGGAATGAGCAGTTCTTC
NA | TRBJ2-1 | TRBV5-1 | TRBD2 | CASIRGGFYNEQFF | TGCGCCAGCATTCGGGGGGGCTTTTACAATGAGCAGTTCTTC
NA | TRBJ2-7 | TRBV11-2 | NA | CASSSTGTYEQYF | TGTGCCAGCAGCTCGACTGGGACCTACGAGCAGTACTTC
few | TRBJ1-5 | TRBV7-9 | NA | CASSLANTNQPQHF | TGTGCCAGCAGCTTAGCGAATACTAATCAGCCCCAGCATTTT
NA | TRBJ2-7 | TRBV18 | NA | CASSPPVSTYEQYF | TGTGCCAGCTCACCACCGGTCAGTACCTACGAGCAGTACTTC
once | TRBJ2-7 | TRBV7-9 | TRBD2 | CASSLGSGLAYEQYF | TGTGCCAGCAGCTTAGGATCGGGACTAGCCTACGAGCAGTACTTC
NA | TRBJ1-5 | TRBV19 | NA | CASSITGRGQPQHF | TGTGCCAGTAGTATTACAGGGAGGGGTCAGCCCCAGCATTTT
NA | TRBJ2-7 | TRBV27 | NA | CASSLTRLRYEQYF | TGTGCCAGCAGTCTTACGAGACTTCGATACGAGCAGTACTTC
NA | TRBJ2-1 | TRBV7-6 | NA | CASSFLDLNPHEQFF | TGTGCCAGCAGCTTTCTGGACCTAAATCCCCATGAGCAGTTCTTC
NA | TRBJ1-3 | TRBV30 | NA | CAWSVQGPGNTIYF | TGTGCCTGGAGTGTGCAGGGCCCTGGAAACACCATATATTTT
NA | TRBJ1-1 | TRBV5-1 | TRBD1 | CASSQQDRGLTEAFF | TGCGCCAGCAGCCAGCAGGACAGGGGGCTTACTGAAGCTTTCTTT
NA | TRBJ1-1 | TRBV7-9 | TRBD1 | CASSLDRGVGSFF | TGTGCCAGCAGCTTAGACAGGGGAGTCGGTAGTTTCTTT
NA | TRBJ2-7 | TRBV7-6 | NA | CASSLALAISYEQYF | TGTGCCAGCAGCTTAGCGCTGGCCATATCCTACGAGCAGTACTTC
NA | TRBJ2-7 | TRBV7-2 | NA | CASSLGSGDRGEQYF | TGTGCCAGCAGCTTAGGATCCGGGGATCGGGGCGAGCAGTACTTC
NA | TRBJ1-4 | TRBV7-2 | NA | CASSSIRREKLFF | TGTGCCAGCAGCTCCATACGGCGTGAAAAACTGTTTTTT
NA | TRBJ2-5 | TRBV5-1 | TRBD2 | CASSLGLAGGAYQETQYF | TGCGCCAGCAGCTTGGGGCTAGCGGGAGGGGCATACCAAGAGACCCAGTACTTC
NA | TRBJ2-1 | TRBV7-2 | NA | CASSLGGSSLYNEQFF | TGTGCCAGCAGCTTAGGAGGCAGTTCCCTCTACAATGAGCAGTTCTTC
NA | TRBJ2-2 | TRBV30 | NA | CAWRGDRRNTGELFF | TGTGCCTGGAGGGGTGACAGGAGGAACACCGGGGAGCTGTTTTTT
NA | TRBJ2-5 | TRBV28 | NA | CASSHLWGRTALETQYF | TGTGCCAGCAGTCACCTCTGGGGCCGCACAGCGTTGGAGACCCAGTACTTC
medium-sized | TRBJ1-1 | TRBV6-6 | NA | CASSYTGTEAFF | TGTGCCAGCAGTTATACAGGAACTGAAGCTTTCTTT
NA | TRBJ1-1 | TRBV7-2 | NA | CASSALVGNTKAFF | TGTGCCAGCAGCGCACTGGTGGGGAACACTAAAGCTTTCTTT
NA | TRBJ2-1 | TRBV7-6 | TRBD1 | CASSQIRTGESEQFF | TGTGCCAGCAGCCAAATTAGGACAGGGGAGTCTGAGCAGTTCTTC
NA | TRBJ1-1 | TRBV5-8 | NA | CASRIEVSQDTEAFF | TGTGCCAGCAGGATCGAGGTCTCACAGGACACTGAAGCTTTCTTT
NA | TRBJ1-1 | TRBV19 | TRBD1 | CASSIGQGPMNTEAFF | TGTGCCAGTAGTATTGGACAGGGGCCTATGAACACTGAAGCTTTCTTT
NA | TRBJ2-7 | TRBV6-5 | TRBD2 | CASSYSREGLYEQYF | TGTGCCAGCAGTTACTCGCGGGAGGGCCTCTACGAGCAGTACTTC